This T cell receptor beta chain was found in a study of blood T cell repertoires in COVID-19. At the level of the study: Sites in the United States, Italy and Spain provided acute and convalescent COVID-19 samples. Sources were T cells, B-cell-depleted T cells, or PBMCs; the material itself was cDNA or gDNA.

Sequencing used immunoSEQ multiplex PCR; TCRdb keeps in-frame clones, though not all of them. The sample records about 360,000 clones, 65% to 90% being singletons. V lost 3 bases and J lost 4, with 6 bases in between. Looked up from germline, CDR1 is LGHNA and CDR2 is YSLEER. This CDR3 is built from 13 residues. Patients of the Seattle cohort, enrolled during active infection, were followed longitudinally. This clone was recorded once. The J gene is TRBJ2-2, the V gene TRBV4-3, with D maybe TRBD1 (6 bases). The sequence came from a woman aged 60 to 75 with COVID-19, enrolled during active disease. Sample: peripheral blood. CDR3 region: CASSQGATGELFF. In DNA, the CDR3 is TGCGCCAGCAGCCAGGGGGCCACCGGGGAGCTGTTTTTT.